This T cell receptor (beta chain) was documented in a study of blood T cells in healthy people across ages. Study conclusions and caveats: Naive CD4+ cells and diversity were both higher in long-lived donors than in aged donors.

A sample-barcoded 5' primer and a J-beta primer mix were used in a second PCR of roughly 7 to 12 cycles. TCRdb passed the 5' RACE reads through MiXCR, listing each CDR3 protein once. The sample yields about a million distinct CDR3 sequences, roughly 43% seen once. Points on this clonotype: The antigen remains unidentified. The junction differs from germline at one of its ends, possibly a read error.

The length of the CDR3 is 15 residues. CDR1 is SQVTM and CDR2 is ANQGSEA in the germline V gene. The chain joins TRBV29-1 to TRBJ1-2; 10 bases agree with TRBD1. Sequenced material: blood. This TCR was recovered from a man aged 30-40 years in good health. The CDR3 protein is CSIEGTGDVGYGYTF. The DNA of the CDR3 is TGCAGCATTGAAGGGACAGGGGATGTGGGCTATGGCTACACCTTC.